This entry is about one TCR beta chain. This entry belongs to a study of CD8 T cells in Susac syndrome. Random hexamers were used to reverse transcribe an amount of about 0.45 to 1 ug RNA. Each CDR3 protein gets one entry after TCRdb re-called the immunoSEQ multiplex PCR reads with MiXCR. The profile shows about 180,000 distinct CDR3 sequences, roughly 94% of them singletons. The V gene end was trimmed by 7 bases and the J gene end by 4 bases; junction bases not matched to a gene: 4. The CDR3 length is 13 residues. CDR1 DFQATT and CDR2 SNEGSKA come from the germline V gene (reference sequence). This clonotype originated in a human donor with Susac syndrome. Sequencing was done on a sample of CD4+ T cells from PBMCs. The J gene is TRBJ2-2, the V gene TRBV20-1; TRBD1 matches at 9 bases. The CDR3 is CSGLTGGTGELFF. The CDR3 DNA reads TGCAGTGGATTGACAGGGGGCACCGGGGAGCTGTTTTTT.